This T cell receptor (beta chain) was obtained from a study of vaccination and CD4 T cells after COVID-19. About the research overall: Nasal swab PCR had detected SARS-CoV-2 in convalescent patients, 9 or 10 mild and one severe.

Deletions cut 7 bases from V and 4 bases from J, with 31 bases between. Per the germline V gene, CDR1 is LNHNV and CDR2 is YYDKDF (reference sequence). The CDR3 has 19 residues. An Oncomine TCR Beta short-read assay was used to sequence the DNA from cultured CD4+ T cells. Each CDR3 protein is one row after TCRdb ran MiXCR on the PCR reads. The sample contains 15,000 or so distinct CDR3 sequences, 48% of which appear only once. The treatment: approximately nine-day PBMC culture with coronavirus spike peptide pools or control peptides (ViraFEST assay). This clonotype was found a few times. The antigen remains undetermined.

The sequence derives from a human donor who had recovered from COVID-19. The chain has TRBV15 and TRBJ1-1, with a tentative D call TRBD1 (6 bases). The sequenced sample consisted of CD4+ T cells from blood, cultured in vitro. The CDR3 DNA sequence: TGTGCCACCATAGGTCAAATTCGAACGGGGGGCAAGTCTGGCACTGAAGCTTTCTTT. Protein: CATIGQIRTGGKSGTEAFF.